The clone carrying this T cell receptor beta chain came up once. The CDR3 is 17 residues long. The J segment lost 1 base and the V segment lost 1 base, leaving 4 bases of the junction unmatched. Germline lookup yields CDR1 SGHNT and CDR2 YENEEA. This sample is part of a study of blood T cell repertoires in COVID-19. The wider study: Acute and convalescent COVID-19 specimens originated in the United States, Italy and Spain. Sources were T cells, B-cell-depleted T cells, or PBMCs; the material itself was cDNA or gDNA.

How the authors handled the data: Estimation of nucleated cell counts was performed using reference gene primer amplification. Profiling relied on immunoSEQ multiplex PCR, and the TCRdb table lists in-frame clones only, not all of them. That table gives V, J and clone size, and the DNA gave D and trimming. The sample holds some 100,000 clones; around 93% are singletons and the top ten take roughly 17%. The chain is built from TRBV11-3 and TRBJ1-1; the match to TRBD1 covers 12 bases. This receptor was identified in a man aged 50 to 60 with acute or convalescent COVID-19. The sequenced material came from peripheral blood. The CDR3: CASSLGGDRGRNTEAFF. Written as DNA, the CDR3 is TGTGCCAGCAGCTTAGGCGGGGACAGGGGGCGGAACACTGAAGCTTTCTTT.